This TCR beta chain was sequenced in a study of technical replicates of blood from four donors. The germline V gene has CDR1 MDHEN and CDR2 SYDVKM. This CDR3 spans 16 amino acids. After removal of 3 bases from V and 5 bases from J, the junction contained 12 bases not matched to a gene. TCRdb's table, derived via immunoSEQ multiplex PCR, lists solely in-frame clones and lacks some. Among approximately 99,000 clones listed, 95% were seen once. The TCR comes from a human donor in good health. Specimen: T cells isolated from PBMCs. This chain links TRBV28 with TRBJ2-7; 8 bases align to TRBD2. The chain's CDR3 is CASSFLQTSVGHEQYF. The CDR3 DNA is TGTGCCAGCAGTTTCCTACAGACTAGCGTAGGCCACGAGCAGTACTTC.